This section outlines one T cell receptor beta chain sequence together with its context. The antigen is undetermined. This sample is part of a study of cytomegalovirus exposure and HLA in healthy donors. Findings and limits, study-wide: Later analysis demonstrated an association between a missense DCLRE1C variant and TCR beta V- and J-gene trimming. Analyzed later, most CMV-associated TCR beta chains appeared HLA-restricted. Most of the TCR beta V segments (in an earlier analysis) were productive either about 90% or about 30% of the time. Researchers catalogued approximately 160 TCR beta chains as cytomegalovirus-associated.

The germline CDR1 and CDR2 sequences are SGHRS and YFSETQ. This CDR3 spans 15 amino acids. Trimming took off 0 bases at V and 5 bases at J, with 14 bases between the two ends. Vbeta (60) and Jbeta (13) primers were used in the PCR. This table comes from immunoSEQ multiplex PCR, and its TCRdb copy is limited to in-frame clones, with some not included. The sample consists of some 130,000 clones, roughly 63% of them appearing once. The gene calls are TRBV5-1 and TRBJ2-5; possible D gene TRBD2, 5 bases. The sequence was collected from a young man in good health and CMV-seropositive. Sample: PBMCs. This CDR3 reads CASSLVASRVETQYF. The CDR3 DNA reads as TGCGCCAGCAGCTTGGTAGCGAGCCGAGTGGAGACCCAGTACTTC.